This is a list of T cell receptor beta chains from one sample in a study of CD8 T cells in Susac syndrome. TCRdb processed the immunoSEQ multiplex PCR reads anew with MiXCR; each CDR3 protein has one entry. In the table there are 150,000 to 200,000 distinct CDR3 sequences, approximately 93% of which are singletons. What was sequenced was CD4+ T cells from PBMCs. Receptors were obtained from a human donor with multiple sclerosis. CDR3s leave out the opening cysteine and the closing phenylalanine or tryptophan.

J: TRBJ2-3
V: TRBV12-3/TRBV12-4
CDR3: ASTLTDTQY

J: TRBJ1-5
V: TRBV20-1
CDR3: SARSPGQGGNQPQH

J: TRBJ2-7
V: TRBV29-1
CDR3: SVEDPGLAGEQY

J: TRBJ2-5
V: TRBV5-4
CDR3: ASVQDRGETQY

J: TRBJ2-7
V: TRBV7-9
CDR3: ASSPIGLAGGTYEQY

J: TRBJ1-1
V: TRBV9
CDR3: ASSSGGQGSTEAF

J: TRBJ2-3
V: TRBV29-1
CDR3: SGELIAGAGDTQY

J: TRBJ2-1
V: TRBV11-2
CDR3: ASSFRAGGNYNEQF

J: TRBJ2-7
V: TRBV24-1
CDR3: ATSDTQLAGYTYEQY

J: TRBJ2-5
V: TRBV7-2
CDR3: ASSWMGETQY

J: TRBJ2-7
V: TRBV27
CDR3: ASSLPGSGRNEQY

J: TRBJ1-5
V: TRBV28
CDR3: ASPRQGSQPQH

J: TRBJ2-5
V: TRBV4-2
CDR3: ASSHGALQETQY

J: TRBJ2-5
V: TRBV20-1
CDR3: SARLLQGEETQY

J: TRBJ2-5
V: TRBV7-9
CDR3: ASSRGSGGRGIETQY

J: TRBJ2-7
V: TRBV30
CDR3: AWGLSLPYEQY

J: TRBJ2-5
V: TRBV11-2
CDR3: ASSLSRTEETQY

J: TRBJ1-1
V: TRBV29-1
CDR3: SVSVEPGNTEAF

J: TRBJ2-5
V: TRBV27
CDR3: ASRIAWAIQETQY

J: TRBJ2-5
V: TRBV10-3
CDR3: AISAWEETQY

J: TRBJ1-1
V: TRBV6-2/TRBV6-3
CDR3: ASRIKDRVNTEAF

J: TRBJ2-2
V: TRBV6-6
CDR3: ASSYSGIGAGELF

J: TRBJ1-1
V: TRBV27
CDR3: ASSPNPGGFGTEAF

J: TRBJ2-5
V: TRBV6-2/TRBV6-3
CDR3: ASSPAGLQY

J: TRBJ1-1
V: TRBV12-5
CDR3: ASGFQGNTEAF

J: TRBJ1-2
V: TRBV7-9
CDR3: ASSPLAGASYGYT

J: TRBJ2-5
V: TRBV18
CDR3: ASSLTSGSPETQY

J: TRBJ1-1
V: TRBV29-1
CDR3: SVTGTLNTEAF

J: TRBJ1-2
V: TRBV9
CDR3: ASSVAGENYGYT

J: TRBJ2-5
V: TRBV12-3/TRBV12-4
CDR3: ASSLQGKETQY

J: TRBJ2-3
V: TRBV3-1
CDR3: ASSQEGPGTDTQY

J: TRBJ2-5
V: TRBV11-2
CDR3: ASSQRGGETQY

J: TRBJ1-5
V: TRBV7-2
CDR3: ASSPPPGVNQPQH

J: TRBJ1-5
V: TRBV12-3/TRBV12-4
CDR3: ASSLKGWGMVPQH

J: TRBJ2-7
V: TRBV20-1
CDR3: SALLLALKDEQY

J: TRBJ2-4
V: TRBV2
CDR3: ASSETGVENIQY

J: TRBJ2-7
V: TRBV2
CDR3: AGVAYNSYEQY

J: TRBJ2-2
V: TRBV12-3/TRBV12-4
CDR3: ASSLRPPAGDTGELF

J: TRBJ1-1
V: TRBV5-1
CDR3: ASSHYAGTGDTEAF

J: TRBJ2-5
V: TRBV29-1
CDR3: SAEEHRGRRETQY

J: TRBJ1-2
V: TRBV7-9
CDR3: ASSPQDDWGGDYGYT

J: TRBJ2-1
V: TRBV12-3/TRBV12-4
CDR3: ASRSGRAGEQF

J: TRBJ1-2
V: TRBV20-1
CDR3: SAPRQGIYGYT

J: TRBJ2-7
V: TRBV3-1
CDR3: ASSPGQPQTYEQY

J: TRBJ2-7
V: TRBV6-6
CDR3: ASRRGGGPYEQY

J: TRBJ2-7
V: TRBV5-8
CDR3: ASSRGQGISYEQY

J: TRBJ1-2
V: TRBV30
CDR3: AWSVWTDYGYT

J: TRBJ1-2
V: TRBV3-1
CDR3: ASSRKGGNYGYT

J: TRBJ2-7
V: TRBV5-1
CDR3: ASSLGDNYEQY

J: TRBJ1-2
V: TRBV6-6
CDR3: ASSSRTSYGYT

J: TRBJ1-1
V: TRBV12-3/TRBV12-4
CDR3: ASSFRGATEAF

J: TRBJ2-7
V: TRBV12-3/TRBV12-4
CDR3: ASSGHYEQY

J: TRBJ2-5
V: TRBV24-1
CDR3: ATSSLTGGIQETQY

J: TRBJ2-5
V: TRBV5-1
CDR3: ASTTTTGKDQETQY

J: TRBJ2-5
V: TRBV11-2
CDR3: ASSSALRGRGETQY